The following is a T cell receptor beta chain sequence with its context. Its antigen is still unknown. Profiled with immunoSEQ multiplex PCR; TCRdb holds only in-frame clones, not every one. The sample holds 150,000 to 180,000 clones, approximately 90% seen once. V was pared by 3 bases and J by 0 bases, with 8 bases between. Germline values: CDR1 MNHNS, CDR2 SASEGT. This CDR3 is built from 14 residues. The data originate from a study of T cell responses to AZD1222 COVID-19 vaccine. Study results and limitations: Dominant CD4 TCR responses targeted spike regions 160-218 and 743-854. Close to half of all spike-specific TCRs reportedly target regions of the variants that are unmutated. Clonal diversity was possibly underestimated; the donors were predominantly white British and more often female. Seropositive status at baseline applied to only a handful of AZD1222 recipients.

This sequence originates from an adult in good health. V and J are TRBV6-1 and TRBJ1-1; tentatively, D is TRBD1 (5 bases). The starting material was peripheral blood, obtained on day 0 of AZD1222 vaccination. The chain's CDR3 is CASSEDTLNTEAFF. In DNA, the CDR3 is TGTGCCAGCAGTGAGGACACACTGAACACTGAAGCTTTCTTT.